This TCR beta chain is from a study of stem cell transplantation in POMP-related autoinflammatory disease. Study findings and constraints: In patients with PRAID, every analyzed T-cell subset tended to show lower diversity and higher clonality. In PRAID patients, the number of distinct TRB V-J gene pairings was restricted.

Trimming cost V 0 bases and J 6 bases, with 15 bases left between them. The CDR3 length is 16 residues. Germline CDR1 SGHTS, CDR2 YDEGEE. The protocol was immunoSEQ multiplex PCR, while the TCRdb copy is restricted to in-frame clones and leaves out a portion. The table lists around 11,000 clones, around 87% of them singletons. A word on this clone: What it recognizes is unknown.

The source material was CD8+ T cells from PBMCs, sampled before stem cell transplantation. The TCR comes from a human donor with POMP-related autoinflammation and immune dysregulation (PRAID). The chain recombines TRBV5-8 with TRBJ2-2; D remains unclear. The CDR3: CASSLAVAIPPGELFF. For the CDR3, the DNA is TGTGCCAGCAGCTTGGCCGTAGCAATCCCCCCCGGGGAGCTGTTTTTT.